This T cell receptor (beta chain) derives from a study of CD8 T cell repertoires and HIV-1 epitope variants. About the study: Separate wells received one of Twenty-five Gag or Nef variant peptides. Cultures ran around ten days, with IL-2, IL-7 and IL-15 added on days 3 and 7. General study results and limits: The assay identified only TCR beta chains of antigen-proliferating T cells.

Comment on this clone: Its specificity is not known.

The protocol was immunoSEQ multiplex PCR, while the TCRdb copy is restricted to in-frame clones and leaves out a portion. Here the sample spans roughly 2,000 clones, around two thirds being singletons. Germline-derived CDR1 and CDR2 are SEHNR and FQNEAQ (reference sequence). CDR3 length: 14 residues. The V end lost 6 bases, the J end lost 4 bases, and 13 bases lay between the germline ends. This TCR came from a male donor with HIV. The sequenced material came from cultured CD8+ T cells derived from PBMCs. The chain is built from TRBV7-9 and TRBJ2-1; no clear D gene. Here the CDR3 DNA reads TGTGCCAGCAGGCCCAATAGTGGGTACAATGAGCAGTTCTTC. This codes for CASRPNSGYNEQFF.